The clone carrying this T cell receptor (beta chain) was recorded many times. As yet, its antigen is unknown. These data come from a study of T cell repertoires in cytomegalovirus infection. About the research overall: TCR beta signatures that were public indicated CMV infection and matching HLA type.

Whole-study findings and limits: Ex vivo responses were dominated by HLA-C-restricted CMV-specific TCR beta clonotypes.

TCRdb passed the reads through MiXCR, listing each CDR3 protein once. The sample lists over 150,000 distinct CDR3 sequences; approximately 14% were seen once. This TCR derives from a human donor in good health (CMV status not recorded). Some clones in this sample may be carry-over from other donors' samples. Sequencing input: PBMCs.

Written as DNA, the CDR3 is TGTGCCAGTAGTATGACGGGCTACGATCAGCCCCAGCATTTT. Its translation is CASSMTGYDQPQHF. The chain recombines TRBV19 with TRBJ1-5; no definite D call. V lost 3 bases to trimming and J lost 5 bases, with 11 bases between them. The germline V gene has CDR1 LNHDA and CDR2 SQIVND (reference sequence). This CDR3 spans 14 amino acids.